The present entry profiles one T cell receptor (beta chain) with its context. The donors, all of them Caucasian adults, lived in Nashville, Tennessee. The sample comes from a study of shared clonotypes between healthy human individuals. Looking at the study overall: Plates per donor: three CD4 naive, three CD4 memory, two CD8 naive, one CD8 memory.

Clones were read by immunoSEQ multiplex PCR, and TCRdb kept only the in-frame ones, dropping some. The sample yields 550,000 to 800,000 clones, roughly 88% seen once. The origin of this receptor is a young man in good health. Some clones in this sample may be carry-over from other donors' samples. Source material: memory CD8+ T cells from PBMCs. The subset is: CD45RO+ cells pooled with CCR7-negative TemRA cells.

The DNA of the CDR3 is TGTGCCAGCAGCCAAGGCGTCCCTCGGGAGGGGATCTCCTACGAGCAGTACTTC. Protein product: CASSQGVPREGISYEQYF. The chain couples TRBV7-7 to TRBJ2-7; TRBD2 matches 8 bases. Germline V lookup: CDR1 SSHAT, CDR2 FNYEAQ (reference sequence). The CDR3 has 18 residues. Germline trimming cut 5 bases from V and 0 bases from J; bases unmatched to any gene: 15. The full variable domain, rest sourced from reference TRBV7-7 and TRBJ2-7, is GAGVSQSPRYKVTKRGQDVTLRCDPISSHATLYWYQQALGQGPEFLTYFNYEAQPDKSGLPSDRFSAERPEGSISTLTIQRTEQRDSAMYRCASSQGVPREGISYEQYFGPGTRLTVT.